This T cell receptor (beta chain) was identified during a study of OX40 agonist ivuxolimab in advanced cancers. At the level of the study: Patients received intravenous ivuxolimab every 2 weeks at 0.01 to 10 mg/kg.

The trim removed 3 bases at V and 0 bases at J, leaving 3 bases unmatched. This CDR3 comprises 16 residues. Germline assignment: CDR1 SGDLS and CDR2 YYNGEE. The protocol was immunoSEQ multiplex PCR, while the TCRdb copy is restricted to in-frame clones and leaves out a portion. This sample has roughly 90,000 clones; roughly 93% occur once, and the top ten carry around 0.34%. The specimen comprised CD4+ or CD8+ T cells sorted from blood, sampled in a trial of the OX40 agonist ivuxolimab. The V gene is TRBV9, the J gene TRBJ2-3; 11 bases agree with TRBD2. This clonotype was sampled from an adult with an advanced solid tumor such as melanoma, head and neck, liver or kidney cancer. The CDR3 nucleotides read TGTGCCAGCAGCGCGGGACTAGCGGCCAGCACAGATACGCAGTATTTT. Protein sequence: CASSAGLAASTDTQYF.